The 24 T cell receptor beta chains below all came from one sample that was sequenced in a study of human T cells and chemical hapten exposure (dated by TCRdb to the early 2020s). Libraries were prepared through RACE. Sequencing was carried out with a NextSeq 500. TCRdb reworked the public reads: Q25 trimming with fastp, MiXCR clone assembly, productive beta chains retained. When rows share a CDR3 protein, they turn into one entry using the most common DNA and genes. The sample records more than 55,000 distinct CDR3 sequences, roughly 12% of which are singletons. 3% to 4.5% of the sample lies in the top ten. What this sample's time point label stands for: pre-sensitization, week 0. What this sample's treatment or condition label stands for: therapeutic diphenylcyclopropenone sensitization with weekly scalp DPC. Sequencing was performed on whole blood, taken in connection with sensitization to the hapten diphenylcyclopropenone (DPC). The source of these receptors is a woman between 40 and 55 years old with alopecia areata. Some clones in this sample may be carry-over from other donors' samples.

This clonotype appeared many times. The rearrangement uses TRBV27 and TRBJ1-1; D is ambiguous. CDR1 is MNHEY, CDR2 SMNVEV, per germline (reference sequence). CDR3 length equals 13 residues. Between the trimmed V and J ends, which lost 6 bases and 0 bases, there was a span of 8 bases. CDR3 sequence reads: CASSINLNTEAFF. CDR3 bases: TGTGCCAGCAGCATAAACCTGAACACTGAAGCTTTCTTT.

This clonotype was picked up a small number of times. The J gene is TRBJ2-2, the V gene TRBV20-1; possibly TRBD1 or TRBD2 for D (5 bases each). This CDR3 is 15 amino acids long. Germline-derived CDR1 and CDR2 are DFQATT and SNEGSKA (reference sequence). V gave up 5 bases and J gave up 0 bases, with 13 bases separating them. The CDR3 loop is CSAPRGATNTGELFF. The CDR3 nucleotides read TGCAGTGCTCCTCGAGGGGCAACGAACACCGGGGAGCTGTTTTTT.

This clonotype was counted ten times or more. The chain is built from TRBV20-1 and TRBJ1-4; weak D call: TRBD1 (6 bases). This CDR3 is built from 13 residues. The germline gives CDR1 DFQATT, CDR2 SNEGSKA (reference sequence). Trimming cost V 6 bases and J 8 bases, with 16 bases left between them. The CDR3 protein is CSAPRGGSEKLFF. Here the CDR3 DNA reads TGCAGTGCCCCGAGGGGGGGATCAGAAAAACTGTTTTTT.

V is TRBV11-2 and J is TRBJ2-7; D is unresolved. This CDR3 is 13 amino acids long. With 5 bases removed from V and 6 bases from J, the gap between germline ends came to 14 bases. Germline lookup yields CDR1 SGHAT and CDR2 FQNNGV. The CDR3 region has the DNA TGTGCCAGCAGCCCGCGGCCGGGTGGCGAGCAGTACTTC. This sequence encodes CASSPRPGGEQYF.

In its sample, this clonotype was seen many times. In DNA form, the CDR3 reads TGCGCCAGCAGCCCAGGGACAGACGATACGCAGTATTTT. Translating it yields CASSPGTDDTQYF. V usage is TRBV5-1 and J usage is TRBJ2-3, with 7 bases matching TRBD1. CDR1 is SGHRS and CDR2 is YFSETQ in the germline V gene. V was pared by 4 bases and J by 6 bases, with 5 bases of the junction left unmatched. This CDR3 is built from 13 residues. Drawing the rest from reference TRBV5-1 and TRBJ2-3, the complete variable domain is KAGVTQTPRYLIKTRGQQVTLSCSPISGHRSVSWYQQTPGQGLQFLFEYFSETQRNKGNFPGRFSGRQFSNSRSEMNVSTLELGDSALYLCASSPGTDDTQYFGPGTRLTVL.

This chain uses TRBV12-3 or TRBV12-4 with TRBJ1-1; 7 bases agree with TRBD1. The CDR3 sequence is 14 residues long. Trimming removed 6 bases from V and 6 bases from J; junction bases left unmatched: 10. The CDR3 DNA reads TGTGCCAGCAGCTCTACAGGGGCGGTCGCTGAAGCTTTCTTT. Amino acid sequence: CASSSTGAVAEAFF.

This clonotype has only a few counts. The rearrangement links TRBV30 to TRBJ1-4, with 10 nucleotides matching TRBD1. CDR1 is GTSNPN and CDR2 is SVGIG in the germline V gene (reference sequence). This CDR3 has 14 amino acids. Trimming at V came to 3 bases and at J to 6 bases, leaving 4 bases not matched to a gene. The CDR3, as DNA: TGTGCCTGGAGGCGGGACAGGGGTGATGAAAAACTGTTTTTT. Its protein product is CAWRRDRGDEKLFF.

The table lists this clonotype with a few counts. The chain joins TRBV6-2 or TRBV6-3 to TRBJ2-2; no firm D call. The V end lost 8 bases, the J end lost 1 base, and 5 bases lay between the germline ends. In germline, CDR1 is MNHEY, CDR2 SVGEGT. This CDR3 comprises 12 residues. CDR3 nucleotide sequence: TGTGCCAGCGGCATGAACACCGGGGAGCTGTTTTTT. Its protein is CASGMNTGELFF.

This clonotype was seen a handful of times. The chain links TRBV6-2 or TRBV6-3 to TRBJ2-5, with unresolved D. The germline V gene encodes CDR1 MNHEY and CDR2 SVGEGT. The CDR3 contains 12 residues. Trimming stripped 5 bases from V and 5 bases from J, with 9 bases between. Here the CDR3 reads CASSPERETQYF. As DNA, the CDR3 is TGTGCCAGCAGTCCTGAGAGGGAGACCCAGTACTTC.

This clonotype is deemed medium-sized. The chain uses TRBV29-1 and TRBJ2-5; D is undetermined. Germline assignment: CDR1 SQVTM and CDR2 ANQGSEA. The V end lost 7 bases, the J end lost 1 base, and 4 bases lay between the germline ends. This CDR3 has 10 amino acids. CDR3 nucleotides: TGCAGCGGCAGCCAAGAGACCCAGTACTTC. Amino acid sequence: CSGSQETQYF.

This clonotype was observed a handful of times. This chain connects TRBV5-1 to TRBJ2-1, with 10 bases aligning to TRBD2. Germline values: CDR1 SGHRS, CDR2 YFSETQ. The CDR3 has 18 amino acids. V trimming: 4 bases; J trimming: 0 bases; junction bases outside the gene matches: 10. CDR3 DNA: TGCGCCAGCAGCCGTACTAGCGGGGCCACCAGCTCCTACAATGAGCAGTTCTTC. Its protein is CASSRTSGATSSYNEQFF.

This clonotype has only a few counts. The chain couples TRBV3-1 to TRBJ2-5, with D perhaps being TRBD1 or TRBD2 (5 bases each). V gave up 1 base and J gave up 10 bases, with 13 bases separating them. The CDR3 extends over 13 amino acids. Germline CDR1 LGHDT, CDR2 YNNKEL (reference sequence). The CDR3 sequence is CASSQVKRGDQYF. In nucleotides, the CDR3 is TGTGCCAGCAGCCAAGTAAAACGAGGGGACCAGTACTTC.

This clonotype showed up just a few times. The chain carries TRBV5-1 and TRBJ2-1, with D possibly being TRBD1 or TRBD2 (6 bases each). Trimming took 4 bases from V and 7 from J, leaving 12 bases between them. This CDR3 region has 13 residues. Germline lookup yields CDR1 SGHRS and CDR2 YFSETQ. The CDR3 region is CASSHGGFNEQFF. In nucleotides, the CDR3 is TGCGCCAGCAGCCACGGGGGCTTTAATGAGCAGTTCTTC.

This clonotype appeared many times. V usage is TRBV18 and J usage is TRBJ2-1; a possible D gene is TRBD2 (7 bases). Trimming took 5 bases from V and 9 from J, leaving 11 bases between them. CDR3 length: 12 residues. From germline, CDR1 is KGHSH and CDR2 LQKENI. CDR3 DNA: TGTGCCAGCTCAACAGGGAGGGGTGAGCAGTTCTTC. It translates to CASSTGRGEQFF.

There are a few counts of this clonotype. The chain combines TRBV3-1 with TRBJ2-7; 8 nucleotides line up with TRBD2. CDR1 LGHDT and CDR2 YNNKEL come from the germline V gene (reference sequence). The trim removed 3 bases at V and 3 bases at J, leaving 10 bases unmatched. The CDR3 contains 16 residues. The CDR3 nucleotides read TGTGCCAGCAGCCAGTCGGGCGGGAGGTTGGGCTACGAGCAGTACTTC. Its protein is CASSQSGGRLGYEQYF.

The chain couples TRBV6-5 to TRBJ1-2; D uncertain. Trimming removed 6 bases from V and 3 bases from J, with 14 bases in between. Germline CDR1 MNHEY, CDR2 SVGAGI. This CDR3 has 14 residues. CDR3 nucleotide sequence: TGTGCCAGCAGCCACGGTAGCCGGGACTATGGCTACACCTTC. This codes for CASSHGSRDYGYTF.

Many counts were recorded for this clonotype. This CDR3 reads CASSILGTDNEKLFF. CDR3 DNA sequence: TGTGCCAGCAGCATCTTGGGGACAGATAATGAAAAACTGTTTTTT. The chain uses TRBV7-9 and TRBJ1-4, with TRBD1 matching 7 bases. In germline, CDR1 is SEHNR, CDR2 FQNEAQ (reference sequence). V lost 5 bases and J lost 4; bases outside the gene matches: 7. This CDR3 comprises 15 residues.

This clonotype has at least ten counts. This chain's CDR3 is CASSPPGGMMPQHF. As DNA, the CDR3 is TGTGCCAGCAGCCCACCAGGGGGGATGATGCCCCAGCATTTT. The chain combines TRBV7-4 with TRBJ1-5; 7 nucleotides line up with TRBD1. The junction had 10 bases not matched to a gene; V was cut back by 5 bases and J by 9 bases. This CDR3 is 14 amino acids long. Germline loops: CDR1 SGHVT, CDR2 SQSDAQ.

This clonotype turned up a few times. The chain joins TRBV28 to TRBJ1-1; no firm D call. The germline V gene encodes CDR1 MDHEN and CDR2 SYDVKM. V lost 8 bases to trimming and J lost 4 bases, with 8 bases between them. The CDR3 is 11 residues long. In DNA form, the CDR3 reads TGTGCCAGCGGTAGGAGCACTGAAGCTTTCTTT. It yields the protein CASGRSTEAFF.

This clonotype turned up a few times. This chain joins TRBV12-3 or TRBV12-4 and TRBJ2-5; D is unresolved. This CDR3 contains 14 residues. Trimming took off 6 bases at V and 1 base at J, with 12 bases between the two ends. The CDR3 DNA reads as TGTGCCAGCAGCCCCCTTGGACGCCAAGAGACCCAGTACTTC. The encoded protein is CASSPLGRQETQYF.

The table lists this clonotype with many counts. This chain uses TRBV20-1 with TRBJ1-5; 12 bases align to TRBD1. The CDR3 is 16 amino acids. The trim removed 6 bases at V and 1 base at J, leaving 7 bases unmatched. CDR1 DFQATT and CDR2 SNEGSKA come from the germline V gene (reference sequence). CDR3 nucleotide sequence: TGCAGTGCCCAGGGACAGGGGGCGCGGAGCAATCAGCCCCAGCATTTT. It encodes CSAQGQGARSNQPQHF.

This clonotype has ten or more counts. The genes are TRBV9 and TRBJ2-5; TRBD1 matches at 8 bases. Losses at the gene ends were 3 bases for V and 1 base for J; bases not matched to a gene: 5. Germline loops: CDR1 SGDLS, CDR2 YYNGEE. The length of the CDR3 is 15 residues. In DNA form, the CDR3 reads TGTGCCAGCAGCGGGGGGACAGGACTCCAAGAGACCCAGTACTTC. Translated, it gives CASSGGTGLQETQYF.

This clonotype turned up a few times. This sequence joins TRBV7-2 and TRBJ2-7; D is possibly TRBD1 (7 bases). V shed 1 base and J shed 5 bases, with 18 bases lying between them. Per germline, CDR1 SGHTA and CDR2 FQGNSA. This CDR3 is built from 16 residues. The CDR3 DNA reads as TGTGCCAGCAGCTTAGTAGGAGGGGGCTATTCTAACGAGCAGTACTTC. Translating gives CASSLVGGGYSNEQYF.

Many counts were recorded for this clonotype. The rearrangement links TRBV2 to TRBJ2-1; 7 nucleotides agree with TRBD2. Germline lookup yields CDR1 SNHLY and CDR2 FYNNEI. There are 14 residues in the CDR3. V was pared by 6 bases and J by 4 bases, with 6 bases of the junction left unmatched. DNA for the CDR3: TGTGCCAGCAGGGGGCCGGGGGGATACAATGAGCAGTTCTTC. The encoded protein is CASRGPGGYNEQFF.